A selection of T cell receptor beta chains follows, all from one sample in a study of long-term antiretroviral therapy in people with HIV. The assay was immunoSEQ multiplex PCR, and TCRdb's table has in-frame clones only and misses some. The repertoire includes approximately 35,000 clones, 79% of them detected once, and about 3% sits in the top ten. The input for sequencing was unsorted PBMCs, taken 1.9 years after starting antiretroviral therapy. These receptors were collected from a young man with HIV. Each CDR3 is given with its conserved first and last residue. A D gene is named only where the DNA matches it firmly. Size tells how often a clone was seen (once, few, many) or the class of an expanded clone, and some rows leave it out.

J gene,V gene,D gene,clone size,CDR3 protein,CDR3 DNA
TRBJ1-1,TRBV28,.,.,CASSLSAEAFF,TGTGCCAGCAGTTTATCCGCGGAAGCTTTCTTT
TRBJ1-3,TRBV6-6,.,few,CASRDTGNTIYF,TGTGCCAGCAGGGACACCGGAAACACCATATATTTT
TRBJ1-1,TRBV5-1,.,.,CASSTSFRTEAFF,TGCGCCAGCAGCACAAGTTTTAGGACTGAAGCTTTCTTT
TRBJ1-5,TRBV7-9,.,.,CASSLHLGLNNQPQHF,TGTGCCAGCAGCTTACACCTGGGGCTGAACAATCAGCCCCAGCATTTT
TRBJ2-1,TRBV7-9,TRBD1,.,CASSLGTGLPFF,TGTGCCAGCAGCTTAGGGACAGGGCTTCCGTTCTTC
TRBJ2-2,TRBV11-2,.,.,CASSLVTRVTGELFF,TGTGCCAGCAGCTTAGTCACCAGGGTAACCGGGGAGCTGTTTTTT
TRBJ2-1,TRBV6-4,TRBD2,.,CASSAQQAGVSDEQFF,TGTGCCAGCAGTGCCCAACAGGCGGGGGTATCCGATGAGCAGTTCTTC
TRBJ2-3,TRBV4-2,.,once,CASSQELADDTQYF,TGTGCCAGCAGCCAAGAACTAGCAGATGATACGCAGTATTTT
TRBJ1-5,TRBV30,.,.,CAWSVQDGQPQHF,TGTGCCTGGAGTGTACAGGACGGACAGCCCCAGCATTTT
TRBJ2-7,TRBV2,.,few,CAVVEDSYEQYF,TGTGCCGTCGTGGAGGACTCCTACGAGCAGTACTTC
TRBJ1-1,TRBV6-5,.,.,CASSLDRRTEAFF,TGTGCCAGCAGTCTGGATCGTCGAACTGAAGCTTTCTTT
TRBJ2-5,TRBV29-1,.,.,CSVEEDGQETQYF,TGCAGCGTTGAAGAAGACGGCCAAGAGACCCAGTACTTC
TRBJ2-4,TRBV6-1,.,once,CASREYRNHKNIQYF,TGTGCCAGCAGAGAATACAGGAATCACAAAAACATTCAGTACTTC
TRBJ1-5,TRBV7-7,TRBD1,.,CASSLVPGQGGAQPQHF,TGTGCTAGCAGCTTAGTTCCCGGACAGGGAGGAGCTCAGCCCCAGCATTTT
TRBJ1-5,TRBV19,.,.,CASRVAWGQPQHF,TGTGCCAGCCGGGTGGCCTGGGGGCAGCCCCAGCATTTT
TRBJ2-7,TRBV19,.,.,CATSTATYEQYF,TGTGCCACCTCGACAGCCACCTACGAGCAGTACTTC
TRBJ1-1,TRBV7-3,.,few,CASSPNGRAEAFF,TGTGCCAGCAGCCCAAACGGCCGGGCTGAAGCTTTCTTT
TRBJ2-1,TRBV19,.,.,CASRPLDSSSYNEQFF,TGTGCCAGTAGGCCACTCGACTCCTCATCCTACAATGAGCAGTTCTTC
TRBJ1-4,TRBV28,TRBD1,.,CASSLRGQGARKLFF,TGTGCCAGCAGTTTGAGGGGACAGGGGGCGCGGAAACTGTTTTTT
TRBJ2-1,TRBV13,TRBD2,few,CASSGGLAWNEQFF,TGTGCCAGCAGCGGAGGACTAGCTTGGAATGAGCAGTTCTTC
TRBJ2-3,TRBV5-8,.,.,CASSLGSDISTDTQYF,TGTGCCAGCAGCTTGGGGTCAGATATCTCCACAGATACGCAGTATTTT
TRBJ2-2,TRBV25-1,TRBD1,once,CASSPKNWGQGHTGELFF,TGTGCCAGCAGCCCCAAGAATTGGGGACAGGGTCACACCGGGGAGCTGTTTTTT
TRBJ2-1,TRBV11-2,.,.,CASSWRGNSYNEQFF,TGTGCCAGCAGCTGGAGGGGGAACTCCTACAATGAGCAGTTCTTC
TRBJ1-2,TRBV28,.,few,CASTRWLGDYGYTF,TGTGCCAGCACCCGGTGGTTGGGGGACTATGGCTACACCTTC
TRBJ1-4,TRBV13,.,.,CASSLAGRVEKLFF,TGTGCCAGCAGCTTAGCGGGGCGCGTTGAAAAACTGTTTTTT
TRBJ2-3,TRBV6-4,.,.,CASRTGGTQYF,TGTGCCAGCAGAACCGGGGGTACGCAGTATTTT
TRBJ1-6,TRBV6-1,TRBD1,.,CASSGQGGSSYNSPLHF,TGTGCCAGCAGTGGACAGGGGGGGAGCTCCTATAATTCACCCCTCCACTTT
TRBJ1-1,TRBV2,.,.,CASSDSRGATEAFF,TGTGCCAGCAGTGATAGTAGGGGGGCCACTGAAGCTTTCTTT
TRBJ1-3,TRBV7-9,.,.,CASSFELVGTADGNTIYF,TGTGCCAGCAGCTTTGAACTTGTCGGGACGGCTGATGGAAACACCATATATTTT
TRBJ2-3,TRBV18,.,.,CASSMGTDTQYF,TGTGCCAGCTCAATGGGCACAGATACGCAGTATTTT
TRBJ2-7,TRBV19,.,few,CASSKAGELYEQYF,TGTGCCAGTAGTAAAGCAGGGGAGTTGTACGAGCAGTACTTC
TRBJ1-1,TRBV6-5,.,.,CASTQRYMNTEAFF,TGTGCCAGCACCCAGAGATACATGAACACTGAAGCTTTCTTT
TRBJ1-2,TRBV9,.,few,CASSVGPTNYGYTF,TGTGCCAGCAGCGTCGGGCCTACTAACTATGGCTACACCTTC
TRBJ1-5,TRBV30,.,.,CAWSSPPTVGEPQHF,TGTGCCTGGAGTTCCCCCCCAACAGTAGGAGAGCCCCAGCATTTT
TRBJ1-2,TRBV5-1,.,.,CASSLDWTVSGGYTF,TGCGCCAGCAGCTTGGACTGGACAGTATCGGGCGGCTACACCTTC
TRBJ2-7,TRBV4-2,.,.,CASSPRGSYEQYF,TGTGCCAGCAGCCCCAGGGGATCCTACGAGCAGTACTTC
TRBJ1-5,TRBV5-1,.,.,CASSKSGDLNQPQHF,TGCGCCAGCAGCAAATCAGGGGACCTCAATCAGCCCCAGCATTTT
TRBJ2-5,TRBV19,TRBD1,few,CASSFDREETQYF,TGTGCCAGTAGTTTCGACAGGGAAGAGACCCAGTACTTC
TRBJ1-4,TRBV30,.,once,CAWSGLEARRKGEKLFF,TGTGCCTGGAGTGGGCTTGAGGCACGGCGAAAAGGAGAAAAACTGTTTTTT
TRBJ2-2,TRBV5-1,.,few,CASRAGPNTGELFF,TGCGCCAGCAGGGCGGGGCCGAACACCGGGGAGCTGTTTTTT
TRBJ1-4,TRBV7-3,.,.,CASSLSRIGGGDREKLFF,TGTGCCAGCAGCTTAAGTCGCATCGGGGGAGGGGATCGTGAAAAACTGTTTTTT
TRBJ1-1,TRBV6-4,.,few,CASSKDRLNTEAFF,TGTGCCAGCAGCAAGGACAGACTGAACACTGAAGCTTTCTTT
TRBJ2-7,TRBV2,TRBD1,.,CASTTQGESYEQYF,TGTGCCAGCACTACCCAGGGGGAGTCCTACGAGCAGTACTTC
TRBJ1-4,TRBV5-4,TRBD1,.,CASNREGADEKLFF,TGTGCCAGCAATAGGGAGGGGGCGGATGAAAAACTGTTTTTT
TRBJ2-1,TRBV25-1,.,.,CASRQSSSYNEQFF,TGTGCCAGCAGGCAGTCTAGCTCCTACAATGAGCAGTTCTTC
TRBJ1-5,TRBV27,.,.,CASSPSQVPNQPQHF,TGTGCCAGCAGTCCATCTCAGGTGCCAAATCAGCCCCAGCATTTT
TRBJ1-1,TRBV4-2,.,once,CASSQAGLTWGTEAFF,TGTGCCAGCAGCCAAGCTGGTCTTACTTGGGGGACTGAAGCTTTCTTT
TRBJ2-5,TRBV7-9,.,.,CASSPPGTQSGTQYF,TGTGCCAGCAGCCCCCCCGGGACTCAGAGTGGGACCCAGTACTTC